The clone carrying this T cell receptor (beta chain) was seen just once. Its antigen remains unknown. The source of the sample is a study of T cell repertoires in cytomegalovirus infection. Overall study: CMV epitopes that were recently identified and HLA-C-restricted were used alongside well-studied HLA-B-restricted ones. CMV infection plus the matching HLA type was flagged by public TCR beta signatures. Study-wide findings and caveats: It was HLA-C-restricted CMV-specific TCR beta clonotypes that dominated the response ex vivo. Carriage of CMV together with the relevant HLA was identifiable through cumulative public TCR beta family frequency.

TCRdb fed the reads into MiXCR, producing one record per CDR3 protein. There are around 430,000 distinct CDR3 sequences in the sample; 40% to 50% occur only once, and just under 45% lies in the top ten. Trimming took 3 bases from V and 6 from J; bases not matched to a gene: 1. The CDR3 runs 13 residues. The germline CDR1 and CDR2 sequences are KGHSH and LQKENI. The source of this sequence is a human donor in good health (CMV status not recorded). Some clones in this sample may be carry-over from other donors' samples. Sequences were derived from cultured PBMCs, sampled from culture after CMV antigen stimulation. The chain combines TRBV18 with TRBJ2-7; TRBD1 matches 11 bases. The CDR3 nucleotides are TGTGCCAGCTCACCCGGGACAGGGGGCGAGCAGTACTTC. Translating gives CASSPGTGGEQYF. The variable domain in full, with the rest retrieved from reference TRBV18 and TRBJ2-7, is NAGVMQNPRHLVRRRGQEARLRCSPMKGHSHVYWYRQLPEEGLKFMVYLQKENIIDESGMPKERFSAEFPKEGPSILRIQQVVRGDSAAYFCASSPGTGGEQYFGPGTRLTVT.